This is a list of T cell receptor beta chains from one sample in a study of blood T cell repertoires in COVID-19. TCRdb keeps only in-frame clones here, not all; method: immunoSEQ multiplex PCR. The sample yields about 85,000 clones, around 93% seen once. What was sequenced was peripheral blood. The receptors here all came from a human donor with active COVID-19. The donor label of this sample is uncertain. CDR3s include the opening cysteine and the closing phenylalanine or tryptophan. Each record gives: D gene, clone size, J gene, V gene, CDR3 protein, CDR3 DNA. D genes are given only for firm matches. Size values are once, few and many counts, or a class for expanded clones, and some rows have none.

>-|-|TRBJ1-2|TRBV11-2
CASSPPYDGYTF
TGTGCCAGCAGCCCTCCTTATGATGGCTACACCTTC
>-|-|TRBJ1-5|TRBV7-2
CASSSGTFSNQPQHF
TGTGCCAGCAGCTCCGGGACATTTAGCAATCAGCCCCAGCATTTT
>-|-|TRBJ1-1|TRBV7-8
CASSLVAGKNTEAFF
TGTGCCAGCAGCTTAGTGGCAGGGAAGAACACTGAAGCTTTCTTT
>-|once|TRBJ2-1|TRBV19
CASSPRVDSSYNEQFF
TGTGCCAGTAGTCCCCGAGTGGACAGCTCCTACAATGAGCAGTTCTTC
>TRBD2|-|TRBJ2-7|TRBV6-5
CASRSAGGSYEQYF
TGTGCCAGCAGGAGTGCGGGGGGATCATACGAGCAGTACTTC
>TRBD1|-|TRBJ2-2|TRBV10-3
CAISELGQGPGELFF
TGTGCCATCAGTGAGTTGGGACAGGGACCCGGGGAGCTGTTTTTT
>TRBD1|-|TRBJ2-7|TRBV6-4
CASRASGTGAYEQYF
TGTGCCAGCAGAGCTTCCGGGACAGGGGCCTACGAGCAGTACTTC
>-|once|TRBJ2-7|TRBV7-2
CASSSYHRARATYEQYF
TGTGCCAGCAGCTCTTACCATAGAGCCAGGGCTACCTACGAGCAGTACTTC
>-|-|TRBJ2-7|TRBV6-6
CASSPKGLDEQYF
TGTGCCAGCAGTCCAAAAGGACTCGACGAGCAGTACTTC
>-|-|TRBJ2-3|TRBV9
CASSQDPATDTQYF
TGTGCCAGCAGCCAGGATCCCGCAACAGATACGCAGTATTTT
>TRBD1|-|TRBJ1-5|TRBV4-1
CASSQNPSGGGQPQHF
TGCGCCAGCAGCCAAAACCCTTCAGGGGGCGGTCAGCCCCAGCATTTT
>-|-|TRBJ2-7|TRBV11-2
CASSFPTRSSYEQYF
TGTGCCAGCAGCTTCCCGACAAGAAGCTCCTACGAGCAGTACTTC
>-|-|TRBJ1-1|TRBV4-1
CASSQDSNRVPDTEAFF
TGCGCCAGCAGCCAAGATTCTAACAGGGTTCCCGACACTGAAGCTTTCTTT
>TRBD2|-|TRBJ2-3|TRBV9
CASSIAGGSTDTQYF
TGTGCCAGCAGCATAGCGGGGGGTAGCACAGATACGCAGTATTTT
>TRBD1|-|TRBJ2-3|TRBV2
CASSEGQSTDTQYF
TGTGCCAGCAGTGAGGGACAGAGCACAGATACGCAGTATTTT
>-|-|TRBJ1-3|TRBV4-2
CASSQDGGAGNTIYF
TGTGCCAGCAGCCAAGATGGAGGGGCGGGAAACACCATATATTTT
>TRBD1|-|TRBJ2-5|TRBV7-9
CASRPRGPGETQYF
TGTGCCAGCAGACCCAGGGGGCCTGGGGAGACCCAGTACTTC
>TRBD1|once|TRBJ1-1|TRBV2
CARGQGARTEAFF
TGTGCCAGGGGACAGGGGGCGCGGACTGAAGCTTTCTTT
>TRBD1|few|TRBJ2-2|TRBV2
CASSDTGTGGIGELFF
TGTGCCAGCAGTGACACCGGGACAGGGGGCATCGGGGAGCTGTTTTTT
>-|-|TRBJ1-1|TRBV19
CASSIDLGSTEAFF
TGTGCCAGTAGTATAGATCTAGGGAGCACTGAAGCTTTCTTT
>TRBD1|-|TRBJ1-2|TRBV5-1
CASSSTRDRTNYGYTF
TGCGCCAGCAGCAGTACCAGGGACAGAACCAACTATGGCTACACCTTC
>TRBD1|-|TRBJ2-1|TRBV27
CASSSRPGGEQFF
TGTGCCAGCAGTTCCCGTCCAGGGGGTGAGCAGTTCTTC
>-|-|TRBJ2-5|TRBV2
CASSETFGLGGQETQYF
TGTGCCAGCAGTGAAACTTTCGGATTAGGAGGTCAAGAGACCCAGTACTTC
>TRBD2|-|TRBJ2-7|TRBV5-1
CASSLGVVRGGQGSYEQYF
TGCGCCAGCAGCTTGGGTGTTGTGCGGGGGGGCCAGGGCTCCTACGAGCAGTACTTC
>TRBD2|-|TRBJ2-2|TRBV11-2
CASSLGQGLDTGELFF
TGTGCCAGCAGCTTAGGTCAGGGACTAGACACCGGGGAGCTGTTTTTT
>TRBD2|-|TRBJ2-3|TRBV7-8
CASRKGGGASDTQYF
TGTGCCAGCAGAAAAGGCGGGGGGGCCTCAGATACGCAGTATTTT
>-|-|TRBJ1-4|TRBV5-1
CASSSSDSTGVNEKLFF
TGCGCCAGCAGCTCAAGTGACAGTACGGGGGTTAATGAAAAACTGTTTTTT
>TRBD1|once|TRBJ2-2|TRBV6-4
CASSATGVTGELFF
TGTGCCAGCAGTGCTACAGGGGTCACCGGGGAGCTGTTTTTT
>-|-|TRBJ1-2|TRBV18
CASSPLDGTGGDGYTF
TGTGCCAGCTCACCACTTGACGGAACAGGCGGGGATGGCTACACCTTC
>-|once|TRBJ2-7|TRBV6-8
CASMVRSFRSEHEQYF
TGTGCCAGCATGGTCCGGTCTTTCAGGTCAGAGCACGAGCAGTACTTC
>-|-|TRBJ2-3|TRBV7-2
CASSLVPSGASTDTQYF
TGTGCCAGCAGCTTAGTCCCATCAGGTGCTAGCACAGATACGCAGTATTTT
>-|-|TRBJ2-7|TRBV29-1
CSVGRGQGVYEQYF
TGCAGCGTTGGGAGGGGGCAGGGTGTTTACGAGCAGTACTTC
>TRBD1|-|TRBJ2-3|TRBV19
CASSIDRGMPDTQYF
TGTGCCAGTAGTATCGACAGGGGTATGCCAGATACGCAGTATTTT
>TRBD2|-|TRBJ2-3|TRBV24-1
CATSDEAGGADTQYF
TGTGCCACCAGTGATGAGGCGGGGGGAGCAGATACGCAGTATTTT
>TRBD2|-|TRBJ2-5|TRBV4-2
CASSQGLAGGPTRVQETQYF
TGTGCCAGCAGCCAAGGACTAGCGGGGGGCCCTACCAGGGTACAAGAGACCCAGTACTTC
>TRBD1|-|TRBJ2-1|TRBV12-3/TRBV12-4
CASSGRDRVRQFF
TGTGCCAGCAGTGGCCGGGACAGGGTACGGCAGTTCTTC
>-|-|TRBJ1-6|TRBV5-6
CASSREGGYSPLHF
TGTGCCAGCAGCCGCGAGGGGGGGTATTCACCCCTCCACTTT
>TRBD1|once|TRBJ1-6|TRBV9
CASSVDQGDRYNSPLHF
TGTGCCAGCAGCGTAGATCAGGGGGACAGGTATAATTCACCCCTCCACTTT
>TRBD1|-|TRBJ1-6|TRBV19
CASSIRGDSPLHF
TGTGCCAGTAGTATCAGGGGGGATTCACCCCTCCACTTT
>TRBD1|-|TRBJ1-2|TRBV4-1
CASSQERFPTGGLNYGYTF
TGCGCCAGCAGCCAAGAGAGATTCCCGACAGGGGGACTTAACTATGGCTACACCTTC
>-|-|TRBJ1-6|TRBV6-5
CASSPLRGGESPLHF
TGTGCCAGCAGCCCACTGCGAGGGGGTGAGTCACCCCTCCACTTT
>TRBD2|once|TRBJ2-3|TRBV6-5
CASSYGGGQGTQYF
TGTGCCAGCAGTTACGGCGGGGGGCAAGGTACGCAGTATTTT
>-|-|TRBJ1-1|TRBV20-1
CSASESGTTNTEAFF
TGCAGTGCTAGTGAGTCCGGGACAACGAACACTGAAGCTTTCTTT
>TRBD1|-|TRBJ1-2|TRBV7-9
CASSRQGNYGYTF
TGTGCCAGCAGTCGACAGGGCAACTATGGCTACACCTTC
>-|-|TRBJ2-5|TRBV29-1
CSVSLSQETQYF
TGCAGCGTTAGCCTTTCCCAAGAGACCCAGTACTTC
>TRBD2|-|TRBJ2-2|TRBV11-3
CASSFRLAGGRELSTGELFF
TGTGCCAGCAGCTTCCGACTAGCGGGGGGCCGGGAGTTGAGCACCGGGGAGCTGTTTTTT
>-|-|TRBJ2-3|TRBV5-5
CASSFRHENTDTQYF
TGTGCCAGCAGCTTTCGACACGAAAACACAGATACGCAGTATTTT
>TRBD1|-|TRBJ1-5|TRBV6-2/TRBV6-3
CASSLRSYTGAVRGNQPQHF
TGTGCCAGCAGCTTACGTTCGTACACAGGGGCTGTCAGGGGCAATCAGCCCCAGCATTTT
>TRBD1|-|TRBJ2-7|TRBV10-3
CAISESGTGDYEQYF
TGTGCCATCAGTGAGTCTGGGACAGGGGACTACGAGCAGTACTTC
>TRBD1|-|TRBJ1-2|TRBV19
CASSALTGGAGYTF
TGTGCCAGTAGTGCCCTTACAGGGGGCGCGGGCTACACCTTC
>-|-|TRBJ2-5|TRBV4-1
CASSQAGRETQYF
TGCGCCAGCAGCCAAGCGGGGAGAGAGACCCAGTACTTC
>TRBD1|-|TRBJ2-3|TRBV11-3
CASSIGQGTDTQYF
TGTGCCAGCAGCATCGGACAGGGCACAGATACGCAGTATTTT
>TRBD2|-|TRBJ2-1|TRBV9
CASSVDLGGGSSYNEQFF
TGTGCCAGCAGCGTAGATTTAGGCGGGGGGAGCTCCTACAATGAGCAGTTCTTC
>TRBD1|-|TRBJ2-3|TRBV13
CASSRDRTTDTQYF
TGTGCCAGCAGTCGGGACAGAACCACAGATACGCAGTATTTT
>-|few|TRBJ2-7|TRBV28
CASSLTPGQKIEQYF
TGTGCCAGCAGTCTTACTCCGGGACAAAAGATCGAGCAGTACTTC
>-|-|TRBJ1-2|TRBV5-4
CASSTGQSTGYTF
TGTGCCAGCAGCACGGGACAATCGACCGGCTACACCTTC
>-|-|TRBJ1-5|TRBV23-1
CASSQSGSLNQPQHF
TGCGCCAGCAGTCAATCGGGGAGTCTCAATCAGCCCCAGCATTTT
>TRBD1|-|TRBJ2-3|TRBV5-1
CASSLRGLGTDTQYF
TGCGCCAGCAGCTTGAGGGGGCTGGGCACAGATACGCAGTATTTT
>TRBD2|-|TRBJ2-5|TRBV2
CASRYPTSGGEETQYF
TGTGCCAGCAGATACCCGACTAGCGGGGGGGAGGAGACCCAGTACTTC